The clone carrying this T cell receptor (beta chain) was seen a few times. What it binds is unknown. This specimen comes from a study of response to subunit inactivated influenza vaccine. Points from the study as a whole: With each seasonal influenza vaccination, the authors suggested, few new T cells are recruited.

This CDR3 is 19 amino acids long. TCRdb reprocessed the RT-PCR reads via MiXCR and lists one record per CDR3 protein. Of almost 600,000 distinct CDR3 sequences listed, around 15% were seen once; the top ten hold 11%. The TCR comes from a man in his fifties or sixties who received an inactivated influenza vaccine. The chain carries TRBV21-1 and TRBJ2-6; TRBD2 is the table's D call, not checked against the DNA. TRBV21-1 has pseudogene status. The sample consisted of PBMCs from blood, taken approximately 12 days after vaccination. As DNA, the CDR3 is TGTGCCAGCAGCAAAGTGGGCGGTTTAGCGGGGTCTGGGGCCAACGTCCTGACTTTC. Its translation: CASSKVGGLAGSGANVLTF.